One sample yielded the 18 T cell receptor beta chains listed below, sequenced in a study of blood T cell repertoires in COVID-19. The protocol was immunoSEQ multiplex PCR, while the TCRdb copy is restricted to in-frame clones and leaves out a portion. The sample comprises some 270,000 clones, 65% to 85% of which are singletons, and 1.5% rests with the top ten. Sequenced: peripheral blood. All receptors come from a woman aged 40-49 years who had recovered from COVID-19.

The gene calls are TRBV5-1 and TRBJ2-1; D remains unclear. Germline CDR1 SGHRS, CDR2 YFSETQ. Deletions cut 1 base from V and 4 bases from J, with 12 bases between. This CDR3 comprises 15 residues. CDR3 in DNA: TGCGCCAGCAGCTTGCTCGGGTCGGAGTACAATGAGCAGTTCTTC. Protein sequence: CASSLLGSEYNEQFF. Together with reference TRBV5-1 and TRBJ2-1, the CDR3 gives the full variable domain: KAGVTQTPRYLIKTRGQQVTLSCSPISGHRSVSWYQQTPGQGLQFLFEYFSETQRNKGNFPGRFSGRQFSNSRSEMNVSTLELGDSALYLCASSLLGSEYNEQFFGPGTRLTVL.

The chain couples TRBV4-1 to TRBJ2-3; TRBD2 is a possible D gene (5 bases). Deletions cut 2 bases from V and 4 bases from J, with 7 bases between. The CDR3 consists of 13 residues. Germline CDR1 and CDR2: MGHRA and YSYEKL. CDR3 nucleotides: TGCGCCAGCAGCCAATACGGGGCAGATACGCAGTATTTT. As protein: CASSQYGADTQYF.

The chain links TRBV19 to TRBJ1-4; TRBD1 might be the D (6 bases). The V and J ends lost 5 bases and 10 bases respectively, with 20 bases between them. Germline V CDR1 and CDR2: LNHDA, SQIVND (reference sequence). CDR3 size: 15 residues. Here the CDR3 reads CASSSQGSSLGKLFF. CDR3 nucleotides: TGTGCCAGTAGTTCCCAGGGGAGTAGTCTCGGAAAACTGTTTTTT.

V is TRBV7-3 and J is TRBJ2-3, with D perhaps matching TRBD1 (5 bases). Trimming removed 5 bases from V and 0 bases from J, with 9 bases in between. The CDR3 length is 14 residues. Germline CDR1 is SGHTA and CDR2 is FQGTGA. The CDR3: CASSKGVSTDTQYF. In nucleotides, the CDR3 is TGTGCCAGCAGCAAAGGGGTTAGCACAGATACGCAGTATTTT.

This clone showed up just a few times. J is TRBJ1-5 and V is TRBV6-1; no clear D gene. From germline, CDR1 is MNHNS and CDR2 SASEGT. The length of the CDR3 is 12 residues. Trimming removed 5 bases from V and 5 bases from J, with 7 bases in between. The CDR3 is CASSYPDQPQHF. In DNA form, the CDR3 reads TGTGCCAGCAGTTATCCAGATCAGCCCCAGCATTTT.

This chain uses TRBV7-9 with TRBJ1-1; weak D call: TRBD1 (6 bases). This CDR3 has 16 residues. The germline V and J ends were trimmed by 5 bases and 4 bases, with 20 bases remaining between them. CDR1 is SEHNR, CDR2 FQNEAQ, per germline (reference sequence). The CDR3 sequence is CASSPNYRVSGTEAFF. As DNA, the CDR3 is TGTGCCAGCAGCCCTAATTACAGGGTCTCCGGCACTGAAGCTTTCTTT.

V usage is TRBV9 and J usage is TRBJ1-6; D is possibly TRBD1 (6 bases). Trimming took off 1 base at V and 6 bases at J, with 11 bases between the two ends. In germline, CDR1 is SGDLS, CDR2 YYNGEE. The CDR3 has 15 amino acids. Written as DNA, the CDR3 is TGTGCCAGCAGCGTACAGAGCAGGGGTAATTCACCCCTCCACTTT. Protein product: CASSVQSRGNSPLHF.

The CDR3, as DNA: TGCGCCAGCAGCCAGCCGGGGGACGAAGAGACCCAGTACTTC. It encodes CASSQPGDEETQYF. The chain carries TRBV4-1 and TRBJ2-5; a possible D gene is TRBD2 (6 bases). The CDR3 has 14 amino acids. V shed 3 bases and J shed 3 bases, with 11 bases lying between them. The V gene's germline CDR1 is MGHRA and CDR2 YSYEKL.

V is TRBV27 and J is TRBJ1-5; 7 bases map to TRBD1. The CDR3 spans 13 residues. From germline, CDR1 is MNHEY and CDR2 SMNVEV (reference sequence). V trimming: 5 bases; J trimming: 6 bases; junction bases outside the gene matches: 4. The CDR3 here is CASSKQGLQPQHF. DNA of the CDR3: TGTGCCAGCAGTAAACAGGGGCTTCAGCCCCAGCATTTT.

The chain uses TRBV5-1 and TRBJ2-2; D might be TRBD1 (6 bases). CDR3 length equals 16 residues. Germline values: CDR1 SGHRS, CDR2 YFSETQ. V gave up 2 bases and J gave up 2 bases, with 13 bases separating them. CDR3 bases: TGCGCCAGCAGCTTCGTCCGACAGGTTAACACCGGGGAGCTGTTTTTT. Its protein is CASSFVRQVNTGELFF.

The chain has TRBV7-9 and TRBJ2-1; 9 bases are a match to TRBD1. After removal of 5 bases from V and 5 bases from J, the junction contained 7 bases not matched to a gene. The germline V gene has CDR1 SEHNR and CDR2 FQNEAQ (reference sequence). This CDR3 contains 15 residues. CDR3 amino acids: CASSPRDRVDNEQFF. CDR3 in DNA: TGTGCCAGCAGCCCGCGGGACAGGGTCGACAATGAGCAGTTCTTC.

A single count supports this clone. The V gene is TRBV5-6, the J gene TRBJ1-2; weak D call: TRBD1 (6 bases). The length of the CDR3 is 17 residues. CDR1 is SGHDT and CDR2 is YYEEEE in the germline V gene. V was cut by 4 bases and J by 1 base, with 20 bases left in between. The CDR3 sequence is CASSNGAGAAINYGYTF. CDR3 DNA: TGTGCCAGCAGCAATGGGGCGGGGGCAGCGATTAACTATGGCTACACCTTC.

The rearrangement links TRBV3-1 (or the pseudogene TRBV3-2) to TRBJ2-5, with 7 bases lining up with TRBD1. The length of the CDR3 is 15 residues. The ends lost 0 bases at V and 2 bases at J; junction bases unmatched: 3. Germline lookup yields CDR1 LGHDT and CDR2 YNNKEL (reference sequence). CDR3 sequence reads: CASSQEETGQETQYF. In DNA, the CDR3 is TGTGCCAGCAGCCAAGAGGAGACAGGGCAAGAGACCCAGTACTTC.

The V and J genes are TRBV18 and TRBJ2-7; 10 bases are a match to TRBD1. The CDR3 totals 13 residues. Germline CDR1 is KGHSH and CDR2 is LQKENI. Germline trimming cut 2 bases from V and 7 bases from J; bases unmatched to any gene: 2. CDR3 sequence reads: CASSPGTGDEQYF. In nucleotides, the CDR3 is TGTGCCAGCTCACCAGGGACAGGGGATGAGCAGTACTTC.

This chain's CDR3 is CASLQGPNQPQHF. For the CDR3, the DNA is TGTGCCAGCTTACAGGGACCCAATCAGCCCCAGCATTTT. V usage is TRBV28 and J usage is TRBJ1-5; D is possibly TRBD1 (6 bases). Germline CDR1 is MDHEN and CDR2 is SYDVKM. This CDR3 spans 13 amino acids. V dropped 8 bases and J dropped 3 bases, with 11 bases sitting between them. Drawing the rest from reference TRBV28 and TRBJ1-5, the complete variable domain is DVKVTQSSRYLVKRTGEKVFLECVQDMDHENMFWYRQDPGLGLRLIYFSYDVKMKEKGDIPEGYSVSREKKERFSLILESASTNQTSMYLCASLQGPNQPQHFGDGTRLSIL.

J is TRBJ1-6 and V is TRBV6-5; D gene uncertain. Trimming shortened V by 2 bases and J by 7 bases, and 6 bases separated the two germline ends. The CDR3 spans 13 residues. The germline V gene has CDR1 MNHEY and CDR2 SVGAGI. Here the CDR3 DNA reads TGTGCCAGCAGTTACGGCCAGAATTCACCCCTCCACTTT. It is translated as CASSYGQNSPLHF.

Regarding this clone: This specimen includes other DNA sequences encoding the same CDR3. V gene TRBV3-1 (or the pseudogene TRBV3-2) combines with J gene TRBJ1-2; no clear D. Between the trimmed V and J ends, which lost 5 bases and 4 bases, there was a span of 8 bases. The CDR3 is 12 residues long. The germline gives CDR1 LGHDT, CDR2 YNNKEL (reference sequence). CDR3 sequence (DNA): TGTGCCAGCAGCTCAGGAATCTATGGCTACACCTTC. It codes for CASSSGIYGYTF.

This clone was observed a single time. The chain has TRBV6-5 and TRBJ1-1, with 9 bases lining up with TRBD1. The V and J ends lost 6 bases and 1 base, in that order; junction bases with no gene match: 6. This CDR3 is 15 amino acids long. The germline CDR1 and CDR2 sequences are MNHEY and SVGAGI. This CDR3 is CASSLATGGNTEAFF. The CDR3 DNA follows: TGTGCCAGCAGCCTCGCGACAGGGGGGAACACTGAAGCTTTCTTT.